Listed below are T cell receptor beta chains from one sample, sequenced in a study of identifying expanded T cells in peripheral blood. Generated by immunoSEQ multiplex PCR, the TCRdb table keeps only in-frame clones and is missing some. The table lists under 150,000 clones, about four fifths of them singletons. The material sequenced was blood. The receptors come from a person aged 18 to 75 in good health. Both conserved end residues are part of each CDR3. The D gene is left open where the match is weak. Part of the rows lack a size; the others show once, few, many or a class for expanded clones.

CASSENGSGYTF TGTGCCAGCAGTGAAAATGGGAGTGGCTACACCTTC TRBV2 . . TRBJ1-2
CACTRVWQRGYTF TGTGCCTGCACCAGGGTTTGGCAGCGTGGCTACACCTTC TRBV30 . . TRBJ1-2
CASSLFLRGRGAFF TGTGCCAGCAGCTTGTTTCTCAGGGGGCGCGGGGCTTTCTTT TRBV5-8 TRBD1 . TRBJ1-1
CASSASSGVPYEQYF TGTGCCAGCAGCGCCTCTTCAGGGGTTCCCTACGAGCAGTACTTC TRBV9 . once TRBJ2-7
CASSQAGLANYGYTF TGTGCCAGCAGCCAAGCGGGGTTAGCTAACTATGGCTACACCTTC TRBV16 . . TRBJ1-2
CASSTGTSGYQPQHF TGCGCCAGCAGTACAGGGACTAGCGGATATCAGCCCCAGCATTTT TRBV10-2 . . TRBJ1-5
CASSLPTGEVGEQFF TGTGCCAGCAGCTTACCGACAGGGGAAGTCGGTGAGCAGTTCTTC TRBV5-6 TRBD1 . TRBJ2-1
CASSGPGNKETQYF TGTGCCAGCAGCGGCCCTGGCAACAAAGAGACCCAGTACTTC TRBV7-9 . once TRBJ2-5
CASSATRRRQGMGNQPQHF TGTGCCAGCAGCGCAACCCGGCGCAGACAGGGGATGGGCAATCAGCCCCAGCATTTT TRBV11-2 TRBD1 . TRBJ1-5
CASSLGSGYGYTF TGTGCCAGCAGCTTAGGTTCCGGCTATGGCTACACCTTC TRBV11-2 . . TRBJ1-2
CASSQPPFGEQYF TGCGCCAGCAGCCAGCCCCCCTTCGGAGAGCAGTACTTC TRBV5-1 . . TRBJ2-7
CASSRTGGSEAFF TGTGCCAGCAGCCGAACAGGGGGCTCTGAAGCTTTCTTT TRBV7-9 TRBD1 . TRBJ1-1
CASSDRSTNEKLFF TGTGCCAGCAGCGACCGATCAACTAATGAAAAACTGTTTTTT TRBV7-9 . . TRBJ1-4
CASSLDPGPAYEQYF TGCGCCAGCAGCTTGGACCCGGGCCCTGCCTACGAGCAGTACTTC TRBV5-1 . . TRBJ2-7
CASSPENTEAFF TGTGCCAGCTCACCAGAGAACACTGAAGCTTTCTTT TRBV18 . . TRBJ1-1
CASRVTGGDYGYTF TGTGCCAGCAGGGTAACAGGGGGCGATTATGGCTACACCTTC TRBV2 TRBD1 . TRBJ1-2
CASSFEYGELFF TGCGCCAGCAGCTTCGAATACGGCGAACTGTTTTTT TRBV5-1 . . TRBJ1-4
CASSFSPSGGIGNQPQHF TGTGCCAGCAGCTTTTCCCCGTCGGGGGGAATAGGCAATCAGCCCCAGCATTTT TRBV5-8 . . TRBJ1-5
CATSKRRGPILWTEAFF TGTGCCACCAGCAAGCGAAGAGGCCCTATCCTCTGGACTGAAGCTTTCTTT TRBV15 . few TRBJ1-1
CASSPRPETDYEQYF TGTGCCAGCAGCCCGAGGCCGGAGACGGATTACGAGCAGTACTTC TRBV11-2 . . TRBJ2-7
CASSELGRNSPLHF TGTGCCAGCAGTGAACTGGGGCGGAATTCACCCCTCCACTTT TRBV6-1 . . TRBJ1-6
CASRPGSHNSPLHF TGTGCCAGCAGACCGGGGTCCCATAATTCACCCCTCCACTTT TRBV7-2 . few TRBJ1-6
CASSLQAYEKLFF TGTGCCAGCAGCTTACAGGCGTATGAAAAACTGTTTTTT TRBV7-2 . few TRBJ1-4
CASSWATGETQYF TGCGCCAGCAGCTGGGCGACAGGGGAGACCCAGTACTTC TRBV5-1 TRBD1 . TRBJ2-5